This T cell receptor (beta chain) was retrieved from a study of human T cells and chemical hapten exposure. Notes on the study in general: TCRs above 1 in 1000 frequency did not change with DPC sensitization.

Germline V gene sequence: CDR1 LNHNV, CDR2 YYDKDF (reference sequence). The ends were cut back, 2 bases at V and 2 bases at J, with 15 bases in the middle. CDR3 size: 16 residues. Each CDR3 protein is one row after TCRdb ran MiXCR on the RACE reads. The sample includes fewer than 130,000 distinct CDR3 sequences, roughly 9.6% of them seen just once. This clonotype appeared many times. Its cognate antigen is unknown. Specified time point: patch test 1, 2 weeks after DPC sensitization. As to treatment: therapeutic diphenylcyclopropenone sensitization with weekly scalp DPC. This material consisted of whole blood, taken in connection with sensitization to the hapten diphenylcyclopropenone (DPC). This receptor was obtained from a woman aged 40 to 55 with alopecia areata. Some clones in this sample may be carry-over from other donors' samples. The chain employs TRBV15 and TRBJ1-2; a weak D match, TRBD1 (6 bases). The CDR3 spells CATSRRLRTENYGYTF. The CDR3 nucleotides are TGTGCCACCAGCAGACGATTGCGGACAGAGAACTATGGCTACACCTTC.